These T cell receptor beta chains were read from a single sample in a study of blood T cell repertoires in COVID-19. Generated by immunoSEQ multiplex PCR, the TCRdb table keeps only in-frame clones and is missing some. This table holds more than 150,000 clones, about 88% found once. Sequenced sample: peripheral blood. These TCRs come from a man aged 18-30 years with acute or convalescent COVID-19. The CDR3 runs from the conserved cysteine through the conserved F or W. The D gene is left open where the match is weak. Rows may omit the clone size; those that give it use once, few, many or a size class.

NA	TRBV23-1	NA	TRBJ2-5	CASSQSEARQETQYF	TGCGCCAGCAGTCAATCCGAGGCACGCCAAGAGACCCAGTACTTC
NA	TRBV9	NA	TRBJ1-1	CASSVPRGSGDAEAFF	TGTGCCAGCAGCGTCCCCAGGGGTTCTGGCGACGCTGAAGCTTTCTTT
NA	TRBV19	TRBD2	TRBJ2-1	CASSTREVVGEQFF	TGTGCCAGTAGTACCCGGGAGGTAGTCGGTGAGCAGTTCTTC
NA	TRBV5-5	NA	TRBJ1-1	CASSLLTSNTEAFF	TGTGCCAGCAGCTTGCTTACTTCCAACACTGAAGCTTTCTTT
NA	TRBV6-5	NA	TRBJ1-1	CASTPDSVNTEAFF	TGTGCCAGCACTCCAGACAGTGTGAACACTGAAGCTTTCTTT
NA	TRBV5-1	NA	TRBJ2-1	CASSRGLNNEQFF	TGCGCCAGCAGCCGGGGACTTAACAATGAGCAGTTCTTC
NA	TRBV29-1	NA	TRBJ2-5	CSAERYEETQYF	TGCAGCGCCGAGCGGTATGAAGAGACCCAGTACTTC
once	TRBV7-9	NA	TRBJ1-1	CASSLTYDRKSNTEAFF	TGTGCCAGCAGCCTTACCTATGACAGGAAGAGTAACACTGAAGCTTTCTTT
NA	TRBV30	TRBD1	TRBJ1-1	CAWKQGAAAEAFF	TGTGCCTGGAAACAGGGGGCTGCCGCTGAAGCTTTCTTT
NA	TRBV2	TRBD1	TRBJ1-5	CASSVLEGARNQPQHF	TGTGCCAGCAGTGTTTTGGAGGGGGCCCGCAATCAGCCCCAGCATTTT
NA	TRBV2	NA	TRBJ1-4	CASSERGLGKLFF	TGTGCCAGCAGTGAAAGGGGGTTGGGAAAACTGTTTTTT
NA	TRBV6-5	NA	TRBJ1-2	CASSYSYQGGSYGYTF	TGTGCCAGCAGTTACTCTTATCAGGGTGGTTCCTATGGCTACACCTTC
once	TRBV11-3	NA	TRBJ2-1	CASSARRSSYNEQFF	TGTGCCAGCAGCGCCAGGAGGAGCTCCTACAATGAGCAGTTCTTC
NA	TRBV6-1	NA	TRBJ1-5	CASSEAWAVLGAANQPQHF	TGTGCCAGCAGTGAAGCGTGGGCGGTTCTGGGGGCGGCGAATCAGCCCCAGCATTTT
NA	TRBV11-3	NA	TRBJ2-1	CASSIGQFSDEQFF	TGTGCCAGCAGCATAGGACAGTTTTCTGATGAGCAGTTCTTC
once	TRBV18	TRBD2	TRBJ2-1	CASSPAGLAGGDEQFF	TGTGCCAGCTCACCCGCGGGGCTAGCGGGGGGCGATGAGCAGTTCTTC
NA	TRBV9	NA	TRBJ2-6	CASEQVCMAGANVLTF	TGTGCCAGCGAACAGGTATGTATGGCTGGGGCCAACGTCCTGACTTTC
NA	TRBV28	TRBD1	TRBJ2-4	CASSPTGGGNIQYF	TGTGCCAGCAGTCCGACAGGGGGCGGGAACATTCAGTACTTC
NA	TRBV19	TRBD2	TRBJ2-2	CASSIVAGDTGELFF	TGTGCCAGTAGTATAGTGGCGGGGGACACCGGGGAGCTGTTTTTT
once	TRBV7-2	TRBD2	TRBJ2-3	CASSLAGGRTDTQYF	TGTGCCAGCAGTTTAGCGGGGGGTAGGACAGATACGCAGTATTTT
once	TRBV12-3/TRBV12-4	NA	TRBJ1-5	CASSSGLRQPQHF	TGTGCCAGCAGTTCGGGTCTCCGGCAGCCCCAGCATTTT
NA	TRBV7-6	TRBD2	TRBJ2-3	CASSRGSSGSSTDTQYF	TGTGCCAGCAGCCGAGGATCTAGCGGATCTAGCACAGATACGCAGTATTTT
NA	TRBV2	NA	TRBJ1-2	CASSEPAGNYGYTF	TGTGCCAGCAGTGAACCCGCAGGGAACTATGGCTACACCTTC
NA	TRBV9	TRBD2	TRBJ2-2	CASSPSPGGGANTGELFF	TGTGCCAGCAGCCCCTCGCCCGGGGGGGGCGCGAACACCGGGGAGCTGTTTTTT
NA	TRBV5-4	TRBD1	TRBJ1-2	CASSLGQGNYGYTF	TGTGCCAGCAGCTTGGGACAGGGAAACTATGGCTACACCTTC
NA	TRBV2	NA	TRBJ1-3	CASSLTRTSPGNTIYF	TGTGCCAGCAGCCTGACTCGGACAAGCCCTGGAAACACCATATATTTT
NA	TRBV10-3	TRBD1	TRBJ1-6	CAITQLQGVTSYNSPLHF	TGTGCCATCACTCAACTACAGGGGGTCACCTCCTATAATTCACCCCTCCACTTT
NA	TRBV18	NA	TRBJ1-4	CASSPPNAAGLEKLFF	TGTGCCAGCTCACCACCGAACGCAGCAGGGCTTGAAAAACTGTTTTTT
once	TRBV30	TRBD1	TRBJ2-7	CAWRTGNYEQYF	TGTGCCTGGCGGACAGGAAACTACGAGCAGTACTTC
NA	TRBV5-1	TRBD1	TRBJ2-1	CASSLGQGNEQFF	TGCGCCAGCAGCTTGGGACAGGGAAATGAGCAGTTCTTC
NA	TRBV6-6	TRBD1	TRBJ2-1	CASSPGTGVPEQFF	TGTGCCAGCAGTCCCGGGACAGGGGTTCCTGAGCAGTTCTTC
NA	TRBV2	TRBD1	TRBJ1-5	CASSEDRASQPQHF	TGTGCCAGCAGCGAGGACAGGGCGAGCCAGCCCCAGCATTTT
NA	TRBV2	NA	TRBJ2-2	CASSGQGPNTGELFF	TGTGCCAGCAGTGGCCAGGGCCCGAACACCGGGGAGCTGTTTTTT
NA	TRBV30	NA	TRBJ1-1	CAWNRGGTEAFF	TGTGCCTGGAATAGGGGGGGCACTGAAGCTTTCTTT
NA	TRBV7-2	NA	TRBJ2-7	CASSLAHSSYEQYF	TGTGCCAGCAGCTTAGCCCACAGCTCCTACGAGCAGTACTTC
NA	TRBV6-1	NA	TRBJ1-3	CASSDRARGNTIYF	TGTGCCAGCAGTGACAGAGCGAGAGGAAACACCATATATTTT
NA	TRBV6-5	NA	TRBJ2-5	CASSYRGLSGQETQYF	TGTGCCAGCAGTTACCGGGGACTCAGCGGCCAAGAGACCCAGTACTTC
once	TRBV5-1	NA	TRBJ2-2	CASSLARDFYSDTGELFF	TGCGCCAGCAGCTTGGCTAGGGACTTCTACTCTGACACCGGGGAGCTGTTTTTT
NA	TRBV4-1	TRBD1	TRBJ2-6	CASSQVLGQAYSGANVLTF	TGCGCCAGCAGCCAGGTCTTAGGACAGGCCTACTCTGGGGCCAACGTCCTGACTTTC
NA	TRBV22-1	NA	TRBJ1-2	CPGNRRADERNYGYTF	TGTCCTGGGAACCGGCGGGCAGACGAAAGAAACTATGGCTACACCTTC
once	TRBV19	NA	TRBJ2-1	CASTLTGVRYNEQFF	TGTGCCAGTACTTTAACTGGCGTCAGGTACAATGAGCAGTTCTTC
NA	TRBV28	TRBD1	TRBJ1-1	CASSLVADRGRTEAFF	TGTGCCAGCAGTTTGGTAGCTGACAGGGGGCGGACTGAAGCTTTCTTT
NA	TRBV6-4	TRBD2	TRBJ2-3	CASSETSGGAADTQYF	TGTGCCAGCAGTGAAACTAGCGGGGGGGCGGCAGATACGCAGTATTTT
NA	TRBV29-1	NA	TRBJ2-5	CSVEDGGQQETQYF	TGCAGCGTTGAAGATGGTGGACAGCAAGAGACCCAGTACTTC
NA	TRBV7-2	TRBD1	TRBJ1-1	CASSMDRGEAFF	TGTGCCAGCAGCATGGACAGGGGGGAAGCTTTCTTT
NA	TRBV7-2	TRBD1	TRBJ1-5	CASSLYRGSNQPQHF	TGTGCCAGCAGCTTGTACAGGGGGAGCAATCAGCCCCAGCATTTT